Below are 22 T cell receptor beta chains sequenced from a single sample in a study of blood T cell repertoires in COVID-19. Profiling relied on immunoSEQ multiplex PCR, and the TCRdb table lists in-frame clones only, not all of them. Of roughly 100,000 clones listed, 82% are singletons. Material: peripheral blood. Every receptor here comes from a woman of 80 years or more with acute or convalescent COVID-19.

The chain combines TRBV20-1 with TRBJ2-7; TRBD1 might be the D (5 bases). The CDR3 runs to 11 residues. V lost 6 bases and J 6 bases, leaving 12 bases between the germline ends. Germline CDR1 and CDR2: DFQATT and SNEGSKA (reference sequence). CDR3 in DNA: TGCAGTGCAAAACAGGCCGGCGAGCAGTACGTC. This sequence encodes CSAKQAGEQYV.

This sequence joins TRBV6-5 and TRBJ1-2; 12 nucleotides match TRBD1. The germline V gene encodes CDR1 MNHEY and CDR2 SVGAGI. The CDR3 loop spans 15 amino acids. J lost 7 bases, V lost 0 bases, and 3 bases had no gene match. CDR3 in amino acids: CASSYSGQGAAGYTF. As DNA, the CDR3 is TGTGCCAGCAGTTACTCGGGACAGGGGGCTGCTGGCTACACCTTC.

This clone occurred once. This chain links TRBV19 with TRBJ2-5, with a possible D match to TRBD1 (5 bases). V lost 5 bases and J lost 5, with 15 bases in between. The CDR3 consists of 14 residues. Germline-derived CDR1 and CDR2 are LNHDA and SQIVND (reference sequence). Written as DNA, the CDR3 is TGTGCCAGTAGTCCCGACAGTTTGCGGGAGACCCAGTACTTC. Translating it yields CASSPDSLRETQYF.

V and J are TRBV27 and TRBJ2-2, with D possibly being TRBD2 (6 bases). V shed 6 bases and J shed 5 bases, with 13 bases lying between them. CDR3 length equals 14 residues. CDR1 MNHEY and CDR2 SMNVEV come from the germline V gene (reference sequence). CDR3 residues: CASRRQRETGELFF. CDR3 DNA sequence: TGTGCCAGCAGAAGACAACGGGAGACCGGGGAGCTGTTTTTT.

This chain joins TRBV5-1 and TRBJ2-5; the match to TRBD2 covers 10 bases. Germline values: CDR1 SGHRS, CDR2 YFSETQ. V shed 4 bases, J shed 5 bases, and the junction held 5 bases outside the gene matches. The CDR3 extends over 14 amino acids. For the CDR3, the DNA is TGCGCCAGCAGCGACGGGACTAGCGCTGAGACCCAGTACTTC. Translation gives CASSDGTSAETQYF.

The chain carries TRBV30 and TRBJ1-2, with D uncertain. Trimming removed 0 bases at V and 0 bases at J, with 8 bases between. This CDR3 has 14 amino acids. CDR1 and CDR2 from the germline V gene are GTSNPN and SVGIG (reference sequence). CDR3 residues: CAWSVQLANYGYTF. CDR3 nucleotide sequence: TGTGCCTGGAGTGTACAGTTGGCTAACTATGGCTACACCTTC.

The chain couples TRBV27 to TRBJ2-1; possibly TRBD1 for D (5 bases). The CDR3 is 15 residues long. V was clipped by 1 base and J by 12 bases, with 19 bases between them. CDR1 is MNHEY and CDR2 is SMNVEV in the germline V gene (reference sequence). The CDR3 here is CASSLWGSTVSGQFF. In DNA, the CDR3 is TGTGCCAGCAGTTTATGGGGATCGACAGTGTCTGGGCAGTTCTTC.

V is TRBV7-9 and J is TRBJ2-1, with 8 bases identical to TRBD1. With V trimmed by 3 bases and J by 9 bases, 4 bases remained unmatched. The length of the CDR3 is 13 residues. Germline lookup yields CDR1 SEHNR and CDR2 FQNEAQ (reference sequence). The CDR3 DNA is TGTGCCAGCAGCTTGGACAGGGAATCTGAGCAGTTCTTC. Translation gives CASSLDRESEQFF.

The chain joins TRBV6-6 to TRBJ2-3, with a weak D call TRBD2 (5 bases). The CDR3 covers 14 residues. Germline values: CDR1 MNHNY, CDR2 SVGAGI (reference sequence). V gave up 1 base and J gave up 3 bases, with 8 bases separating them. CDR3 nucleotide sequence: TGTGCCAGCAGTTACTGGGAGTTTACAGATACGCAGTATTTT. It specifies CASSYWEFTDTQYF.

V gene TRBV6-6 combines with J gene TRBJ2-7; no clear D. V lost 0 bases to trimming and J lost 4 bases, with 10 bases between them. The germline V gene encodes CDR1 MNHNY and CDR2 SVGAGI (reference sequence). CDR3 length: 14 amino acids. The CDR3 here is CASSYSGKEYEQYV. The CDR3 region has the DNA TGTGCCAGCAGTTACTCGGGCAAGGAATACGAGCAGTACGTC.

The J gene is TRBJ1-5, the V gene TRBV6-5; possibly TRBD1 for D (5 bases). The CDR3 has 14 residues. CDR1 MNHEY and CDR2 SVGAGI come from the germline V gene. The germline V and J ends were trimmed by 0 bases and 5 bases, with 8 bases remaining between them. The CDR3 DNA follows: TGTGCCAGCAGTTACTCACAGGAAGATCAGCCCCAGCATTTT. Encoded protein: CASSYSQEDQPQHF.

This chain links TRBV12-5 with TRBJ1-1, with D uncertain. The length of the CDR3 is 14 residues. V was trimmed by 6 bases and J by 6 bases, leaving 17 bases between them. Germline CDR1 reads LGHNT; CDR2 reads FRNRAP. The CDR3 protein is CASGLISGFSEAFF. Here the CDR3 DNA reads TGTGCTAGTGGACTAATCTCCGGGTTCTCTGAAGCTTTCTTT. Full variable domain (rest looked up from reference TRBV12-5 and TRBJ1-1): DARVTQTPRHKVTEMGQEVTMRCQPILGHNTVFWYRQTMMQGLELLAYFRNRAPLDDSGMPKDRFSAEMPDATLATLKIQPSEPRDSAVYFCASGLISGFSEAFFGQGTRLTVV.

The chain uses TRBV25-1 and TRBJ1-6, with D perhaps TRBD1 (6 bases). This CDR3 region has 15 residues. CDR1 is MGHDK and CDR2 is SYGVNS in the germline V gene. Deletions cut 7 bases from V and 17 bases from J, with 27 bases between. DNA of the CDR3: TGTGCCAGCACAGTGGGCCACAGGGTACCAGGGTACGTCCACTTT. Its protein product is CASTVGHRVPGYVHF.

Here the CDR3 reads CASETKNGREASEQYV. In nucleotides, the CDR3 is TGTGCCAGCGAAACTAAAAACGGACGGGAGGCTTCCGAGCAGTACGTC. The chain links TRBV25-1 to TRBJ2-7; TRBD2 agrees at 7 bases. The junction had 19 bases not matched to a gene; V was cut back by 8 bases and J by 6 bases. The CDR3 contains 16 residues. Germline values: CDR1 MGHDK, CDR2 SYGVNS.

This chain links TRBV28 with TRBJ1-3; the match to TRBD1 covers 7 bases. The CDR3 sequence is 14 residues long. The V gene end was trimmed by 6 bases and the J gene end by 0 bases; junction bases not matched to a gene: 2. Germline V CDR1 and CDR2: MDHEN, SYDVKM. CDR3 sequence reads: CASRGDSSGNTIYF. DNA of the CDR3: TGTGCCAGCAGGGGGGACAGCTCTGGAAACACCATATATTTT.

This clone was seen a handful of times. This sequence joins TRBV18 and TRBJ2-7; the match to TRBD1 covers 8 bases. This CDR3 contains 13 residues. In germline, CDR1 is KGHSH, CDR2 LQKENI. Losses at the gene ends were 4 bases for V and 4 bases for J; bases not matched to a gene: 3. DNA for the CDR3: TGTGCCAGCTCACGGACAGGGCAGTACGAGCAGTACGTC. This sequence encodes CASSRTGQYEQYV.

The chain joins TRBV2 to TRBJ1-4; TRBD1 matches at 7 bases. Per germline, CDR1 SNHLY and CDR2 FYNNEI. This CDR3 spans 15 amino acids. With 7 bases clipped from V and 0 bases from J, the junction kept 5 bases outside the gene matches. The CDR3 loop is CASNGQETTNEKLFF. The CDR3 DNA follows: TGTGCCAGCAACGGACAGGAGACAACTAATGAAAAACTGTTTTTT.

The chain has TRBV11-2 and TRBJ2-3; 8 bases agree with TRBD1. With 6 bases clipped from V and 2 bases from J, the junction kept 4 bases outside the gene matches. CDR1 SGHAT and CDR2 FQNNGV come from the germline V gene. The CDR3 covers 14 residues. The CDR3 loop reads CASRWDRNTDTQYF. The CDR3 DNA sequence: TGTGCCAGCAGGTGGGACAGGAACACAGATACGCAGTATTTT.

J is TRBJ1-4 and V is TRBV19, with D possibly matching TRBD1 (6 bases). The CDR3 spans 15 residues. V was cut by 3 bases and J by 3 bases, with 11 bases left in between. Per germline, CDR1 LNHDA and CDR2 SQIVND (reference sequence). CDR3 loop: CASSMGAGPNEKLFF. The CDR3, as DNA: TGTGCCAGTAGTATGGGGGCAGGGCCTAATGAAAAACTGTTTTTT.

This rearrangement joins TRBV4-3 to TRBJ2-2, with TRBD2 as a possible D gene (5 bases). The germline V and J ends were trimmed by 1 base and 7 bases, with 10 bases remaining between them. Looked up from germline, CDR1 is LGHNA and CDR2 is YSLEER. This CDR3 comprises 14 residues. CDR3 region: CASSQGFGIGELFF. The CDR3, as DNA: TGCGCCAGCAGCCAAGGTTTCGGGATCGGGGAGCTGTTTTTT.

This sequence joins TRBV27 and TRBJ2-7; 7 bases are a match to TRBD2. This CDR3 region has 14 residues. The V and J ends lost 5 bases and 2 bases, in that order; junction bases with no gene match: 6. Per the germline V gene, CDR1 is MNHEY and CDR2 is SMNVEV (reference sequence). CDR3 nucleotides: TGTGCCAGCAGTATGCAGGGACTACCCTACGAGCAGTACTTC. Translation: CASSMQGLPYEQYF.

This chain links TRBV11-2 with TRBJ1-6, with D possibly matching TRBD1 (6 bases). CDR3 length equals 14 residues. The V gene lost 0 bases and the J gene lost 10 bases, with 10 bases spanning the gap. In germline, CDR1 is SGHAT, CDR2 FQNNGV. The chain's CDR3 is CASSLEGARSPLHF. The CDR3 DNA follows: TGTGCCAGCAGCTTAGAGGGGGCACGGTCACCCCTCCACTTT.